Each of the 5 T cell receptor beta chains below was sequenced from the same sample in a study of T cells in localized non-small cell lung cancer. Some clones are missing from TCRdb's copy, which holds only in-frame ones; the method was immunoSEQ multiplex PCR. The sample has some 2,200 clones, less than 25% seen once. The sample was normal lung tissue next to the tumor, taken before any cancer treatment. The source is a male donor aged 60 or older with stage I lung adenocarcinoma.

The rearrangement joins TRBV2 to TRBJ1-5, with a weak D call TRBD1 (6 bases). CDR1 and CDR2 (germline): SNHLY, FYNNEI. V lost 6 bases to trimming and J lost 6 bases, with 18 bases between them. The CDR3 consists of 15 residues. The CDR3 bases are TGTGCCAGCAGAAAGGGGGACGGGGGCGGTCAGCCCCAGCATTTT. Protein sequence: CASRKGDGGGQPQHF.

This clone was found a few times. The genes are TRBV30 and TRBJ1-2; D remains unclear. Germline assignment: CDR1 GTSNPN and CDR2 SVGIG (reference sequence). The germline V and J ends were trimmed by 0 bases and 7 bases, with 15 bases remaining between them. This CDR3 is built from 14 residues. CDR3 DNA: TGTGCCTGGAGTGTAACCTGGCTTCGGGTTGGCTACACCTTC. Translating gives CAWSVTWLRVGYTF.

This clone has just a few counts. This rearrangement joins TRBV11-3 to TRBJ2-7; the D gene is possibly TRBD1 (8 bases). V was pared by 5 bases and J by 6 bases, with 23 bases between. CDR1 is SGHNT, CDR2 YENEEA, per germline. The CDR3 is made up of 16 amino acids. The CDR3 DNA sequence: TGTGCCAGCAGCCGCCGGGAGGCTCAGGGGGCGGGCGAGCAGTACTTC. Protein product: CASSRREAQGAGEQYF.

This clone is classed as medium-sized. The chain links TRBV11-3 to TRBJ1-1, with D unresolved. The CDR3 length is 14 residues. V was pared by 3 bases and J by 1 base, with 9 bases between. Germline CDR1 reads SGHNT; CDR2 reads YENEEA. The CDR3 coding sequence is TGTGCCAGCAGCTTGGCGCGGGCGAACACTGAAGCTTTCTTT. Amino acids: CASSLARANTEAFF.

The gene calls are TRBV11-3 and TRBJ1-1; D gene uncertain. The CDR3 consists of 16 residues. Germline CDR1 SGHNT, CDR2 YENEEA. Between the trimmed V and J ends, which lost 4 bases and 0 bases, there was a span of 15 bases. CDR3 loop: CASSSNFNPMNTEAFF. The DNA for the CDR3 is TGTGCCAGCAGCTCTAATTTTAACCCGATGAACACTGAAGCTTTCTTT.